The 32 T cell receptor beta chains reported below all come from one sample, sequenced in a study of blood T cell repertoires in COVID-19. Clones were sequenced by immunoSEQ multiplex PCR, and TCRdb holds only the in-frame ones, with some missing. The data hold tens of thousands of clones, with roughly 91% observed a single time. Sequences were obtained from peripheral blood. The receptor source for this set is a woman between 50 and 59 years old in a cohort sampled during active COVID-19.

The rearrangement joins TRBV28 to TRBJ2-1; D gene uncertain. The CDR3 has 14 residues. Per the germline V gene, CDR1 is MDHEN and CDR2 is SYDVKM. Between the trimmed V and J ends, which lost 2 bases and 6 bases, there was a span of 11 bases. This CDR3 is CASSLGSPGNEQFF. The CDR3 coding sequence is TGTGCCAGCAGTTTAGGCAGTCCTGGCAATGAGCAGTTCTTC.

The chain recombines TRBV12-5 with TRBJ2-5; 9 bases agree with TRBD2. Germline V gives CDR1 LGHNT, CDR2 FRNRAP. CDR3 length equals 13 residues. Trimming at V came to 7 bases and at J to 7 bases, leaving 7 bases not matched to a gene. The CDR3 reads CASAISGSGTQYF. The CDR3 region has the DNA TGTGCTAGTGCCATTAGCGGGAGCGGGACCCAGTACTTC.

The rearrangement links TRBV10-3 to TRBJ1-2; tentatively, D is TRBD1 (5 bases). The V gene lost 0 bases and the J gene lost 8 bases, with 19 bases spanning the gap. Germline V gene lookup returns CDR1 ENHRY and CDR2 SYGVKD. CDR3 length equals 16 residues. The CDR3 spells CAISESPWRGPRGYTF. CDR3 coding DNA: TGTGCCATCAGTGAGTCTCCGTGGCGGGGCCCTAGGGGCTACACCTTC.

The rearrangement links TRBV2 to TRBJ1-5; 7 positions agree with TRBD1. The CDR3 extends over 13 amino acids. The germline V gene encodes CDR1 SNHLY and CDR2 FYNNEI. V was pared by 7 bases and J by 7 bases, with 7 bases of the junction left unmatched. DNA of the CDR3: TGTGCCAGCAACGGAGGGGGCGACCAGCCCCAGCATTTT. Protein: CASNGGGDQPQHF.

The chain carries TRBV4-2 and TRBJ2-3, with TRBD2 identical over 9 bases. Germline CDR1 is LGHNA and CDR2 is YNFKEQ. With V trimmed by 4 bases and J by 5 bases, 7 bases remained unmatched. This CDR3 region has 15 residues. CDR3 protein: CASSPVAGEVDTQYF. CDR3 coding DNA: TGTGCCAGCAGCCCAGTAGCGGGAGAGGTAGATACGCAGTATTTT.

The chain is built from TRBV7-8 and TRBJ2-2; a weak D match, TRBD2 (5 bases). Trimming removed 1 base at V and 6 bases at J, with 9 bases between. The CDR3 sequence is 14 residues long. Germline assignment: CDR1 SGHVS and CDR2 FQNEAQ. CDR3 sequence: CASSLGRSPGELFF. CDR3 bases: TGTGCCAGCAGCTTAGGGAGGAGCCCCGGGGAGCTGTTTTTT.

The rearrangement uses TRBV6-4 and TRBJ2-1; 9 positions match TRBD2. CDR3 length: 15 amino acids. After removal of 4 bases from V and 4 bases from J, the junction contained 5 bases not matched to a gene. Germline V gene data show CDR1 as MRHNA and CDR2 as SNTAGT. Here the CDR3 reads CASSVSLAGYNEQFF. The CDR3 DNA reads as TGTGCCAGCAGTGTCTCTCTAGCGGGGTACAATGAGCAGTTCTTC.

In this sample, this clone is large. The chain combines TRBV9 with TRBJ2-3; D call uncertain. The CDR3 runs 13 residues. Germline V gives CDR1 SGDLS, CDR2 YYNGEE. Trimming took 4 bases from V and 6 from J, leaving 12 bases between them. The CDR3 bases are TGTGCCAGCAGCACCTACCCAATTGATACGCAGTATTTT. It is translated as CASSTYPIDTQYF.

This chain joins TRBV11-2 and TRBJ2-3; tentative D call: TRBD2 (5 bases). Germline CDR1 SGHAT, CDR2 FQNNGV. This CDR3 is 13 amino acids long. V lost 1 base and J 5 bases, leaving 7 bases between the germline ends. The CDR3 region is CASSLGRGDTQYF. The CDR3, as DNA: TGTGCCAGCAGCTTAGGTCGGGGAGATACGCAGTATTTT. The full variable domain, completed using reference TRBV11-2 and TRBJ2-3, is EAGVAQSPRYKIIEKRQSVAFWCNPISGHATLYWYQQILGQGPKLLIQFQNNGVVDDSQLPKDRFSAERLKGVDSTLKIQPAKLEDSAVYLCASSLGRGDTQYFGPGTRLTVL.

The V and J genes are TRBV27 and TRBJ2-5; maybe TRBD2 (5 bases). This CDR3 has 13 residues. The V end lost 5 bases, the J end lost 5 bases, and 12 bases lay between the germline ends. Looked up from germline, CDR1 is MNHEY and CDR2 is SMNVEV (reference sequence). The CDR3 region is CASSSSGFETQYF. CDR3 DNA sequence: TGTGCCAGCAGTAGTTCGGGATTTGAGACCCAGTACTTC.

This chain links TRBV28 with TRBJ1-6, with 10 bases lining up with TRBD1. Germline CDR1 is MDHEN and CDR2 is SYDVKM. This CDR3 is 14 amino acids long. J gave up 9 bases and V 3 bases, and 2 bases lay outside the gene matches. The CDR3 coding sequence is TGTGCCAGCAGTTTGACAGGGGGCGTTTCACCCCTCCACTTT. It translates to CASSLTGGVSPLHF. Supplemented by reference TRBV28 and TRBJ1-6, the full variable domain reads DVKVTQSSRYLVKRTGEKVFLECVQDMDHENMFWYRQDPGLGLRLIYFSYDVKMKEKGDIPEGYSVSREKKERFSLILESASTNQTSMYLCASSLTGGVSPLHFGNGTRLTVT.

The rearrangement links TRBV7-3 to TRBJ2-1; 7 nucleotides align to TRBD2. The CDR3 has 17 residues. Germline assignment: CDR1 SGHTA and CDR2 FQGTGA. V shed 1 base and J 7 bases; nucleotides not matched to a gene: 13. The CDR3 DNA follows: TGTGCCAGCAGCTTAAGTCAAGTGGGAGGGCCTTGGAATGAGCAGTTCTTC. Protein sequence: CASSLSQVGGPWNEQFF.

The V and J genes are TRBV6-1 and TRBJ2-1, with 14 bases that match TRBD2. V lost 4 bases and J lost 8; bases outside the gene matches: 7. The germline V gene encodes CDR1 MNHNS and CDR2 SASEGT. This CDR3 comprises 16 residues. CDR3 in DNA: TGTGCCAGCAGTGCCCGGACTAGCGGGAGGATCGATGAGCAGTTCTTC. Translation gives CASSARTSGRIDEQFF.

The chain has TRBV5-4 and TRBJ2-7; a weak D match, TRBD2 (7 bases). In germline, CDR1 is SGHNT, CDR2 YYREEE (reference sequence). V was shortened by 4 bases and J by 5 bases, with 19 bases between the two germline ends. The CDR3 runs 15 residues. The CDR3 region has the DNA TGTGCCAGCAGCCCGGCTGGGAGGGGGAGGAACGAGCAGTACTTC. Its protein product is CASSPAGRGRNEQYF.

V is TRBV29-1 and J is TRBJ2-7, with D possibly TRBD1 on 6 matching bases. V was shortened by 5 bases and J by 6 bases, with 17 bases between the two germline ends. Germline V gene sequence: CDR1 SQVTM, CDR2 ANQGSEA. The length of the CDR3 is 13 residues. In DNA, the CDR3 is TGCAGCGTTAGGACGCAGGAACAGGGCGAGCAGTACTTC. Its protein is CSVRTQEQGEQYF.

The chain couples TRBV2 to TRBJ2-5, with D unresolved. V was cut by 5 bases and J by 2 bases, with 3 bases left in between. This CDR3 region has 11 residues. The germline CDR1 and CDR2 sequences are SNHLY and FYNNEI. The chain's CDR3 is CASSQQETQYF. The DNA for the CDR3 is TGTGCCAGCAGTCAACAAGAGACCCAGTACTTC.

This chain joins TRBV6-2 or TRBV6-3 and TRBJ2-4; TRBD2 matches at 10 bases. The V gene end was trimmed by 2 bases and the J gene end by 0 bases; junction bases not matched to a gene: 4. Germline CDR1 MNHEY, CDR2 SVGEGT. The length of the CDR3 is 17 residues. CDR3 coding DNA: TGTGCCAGCAGTTACGAACTAGCGGGGTTAGCCAAAAACATTCAGTACTTC. Amino acid sequence: CASSYELAGLAKNIQYF.

This chain links TRBV20-1 with TRBJ1-5; no clear D. V was pared by 3 bases and J by 5 bases, with 14 bases between. Germline V gene data show CDR1 as DFQATT and CDR2 as SNEGSKA (reference sequence). The CDR3 spans 14 residues. CDR3 amino acids: CSASLPGGDQPQHF. CDR3 in DNA: TGCAGTGCTAGTCTGCCGGGTGGAGATCAGCCCCAGCATTTT.

This chain links TRBV19 with TRBJ1-1; 8 bases map to TRBD1. This CDR3 has 12 residues. With V trimmed by 8 bases and J by 6 bases, 5 bases remained unmatched. Per the germline V gene, CDR1 is LNHDA and CDR2 is SQIVND (reference sequence). The CDR3 coding sequence is TGTGCCAGTTCGGTACAGGGGGCTGAAGCTTTCTTT. This translates into CASSVQGAEAFF.

The rearrangement links TRBV13 to TRBJ2-4, with a weak D call TRBD2 (6 bases). The germline gives CDR1 PRHDT, CDR2 FYEKMQ (reference sequence). The CDR3 covers 15 residues. V was shortened by 5 bases and J by 1 base, with 12 bases between the two germline ends. The DNA for the CDR3 is TGTGCCAGCAGCCGACTGGAGGGCGCCAAAAACATTCAGTACTTC. It specifies CASSRLEGAKNIQYF.

The table lists this clone with a count of one. The chain is built from TRBV11-2 and TRBJ2-2, with 7 bases fitting TRBD1. The CDR3 sequence is 14 residues long. After removal of 8 bases from V and 3 bases from J, the junction contained 6 bases not matched to a gene. The germline V gene encodes CDR1 SGHAT and CDR2 FQNNGV. CDR3 coding DNA: TGTGCCAGCGCCAGGGGGATTGACACCGGGGAGCTGTTTTTT. Protein product: CASARGIDTGELFF.

The sample holds one count of this clone. The chain employs TRBV7-9 and TRBJ1-2; D is uncertain. This CDR3 contains 12 residues. Looked up from germline, CDR1 is SEHNR and CDR2 is FQNEAQ (reference sequence). Trimming shortened V by 3 bases and J by 3 bases, and 5 bases separated the two germline ends. CDR3 bases: TGTGCCAGCAGCTTCACTGACTATGGCTACACCTTC. It yields the protein CASSFTDYGYTF.

This clone was detected only a few times. This rearrangement joins TRBV5-1 to TRBJ2-5, with a weak D call TRBD2 (5 bases). CDR3 length: 13 amino acids. Germline loops: CDR1 SGHRS, CDR2 YFSETQ. Trimming pared 3 bases from V and 3 bases from J, leaving 9 bases between. CDR3 in amino acids: CASSYRGEETQYF. The DNA of the CDR3 is TGCGCCAGCAGCTACCGGGGAGAAGAGACCCAGTACTTC.

The J gene is TRBJ1-2, the V gene TRBV6-6; D ambiguous. V shed 6 bases and J shed 8 bases, with 16 bases lying between them. This CDR3 comprises 13 residues. Per the germline V gene, CDR1 is MNHNY and CDR2 is SVGAGI (reference sequence). The CDR3 region is CASSLGEVGGYTF. CDR3 nucleotide sequence: TGTGCCAGCAGCCTCGGGGAGGTTGGCGGCTACACCTTC.

V is TRBV6-4 and J is TRBJ1-4, with 9 bases fitting TRBD1. Germline values: CDR1 MRHNA, CDR2 SNTAGT. J gave up 5 bases and V 6 bases, and 7 bases lay outside the gene matches. The length of the CDR3 is 15 residues. The CDR3 DNA follows: TGTGCCAGCAGCCTTACAGGGGGCCAAAATGAAAAACTGTTTTTT. Amino acid sequence: CASSLTGGQNEKLFF.

The gene calls are TRBV7-3 and TRBJ2-2; 10 bases map to TRBD2. Looked up from germline, CDR1 is SGHTA and CDR2 is FQGTGA. The CDR3 totals 15 residues. Trimming at V came to 5 bases and at J to 5 bases, leaving 5 bases not matched to a gene. CDR3 protein: CASSPGLATTGELFF. The DNA of the CDR3 is TGTGCCAGCAGCCCGGGACTAGCGACAACCGGGGAGCTGTTTTTT.

The chain employs TRBV3-1 (or the pseudogene TRBV3-2) and TRBJ2-7; D gene uncertain. There are 14 residues in the CDR3. V lost 3 bases to trimming and J lost 1 base, with 10 bases between them. Germline-derived CDR1 and CDR2 are LGHDT and YNNKEL (reference sequence). The chain's CDR3 is CASSQRSVSYEQYF. CDR3 DNA: TGTGCCAGCAGCCAGCGGTCGGTGTCCTACGAGCAGTACTTC.

This clone was found once. The chain links TRBV9 to TRBJ2-5, with 7 bases aligning to TRBD1. Trimming cost V 3 bases and J 4 bases; bases outside gene matches: 9. The length of the CDR3 is 15 residues. Per germline, CDR1 SGDLS and CDR2 YYNGEE. The CDR3 nucleotides are TGTGCCAGCAGCGAAGGGACAGAGACATTAGAGACCCAGTACTTC. It codes for CASSEGTETLETQYF.

A single count supports this clone. This chain links TRBV29-1 with TRBJ2-7; 10 bases line up with TRBD1. The V gene's germline CDR1 is SQVTM and CDR2 ANQGSEA. The CDR3 has 16 residues. Trimming removed 3 bases from V and 0 bases from J; junction bases left unmatched: 8. CDR3 nucleotide sequence: TGCAGCGTTGACTTTCTGGGGACAGGGGTCTCCTACGAGCAGTACTTC. Protein product: CSVDFLGTGVSYEQYF.

Here the CDR3 reads CATSETSLAGGPNTGELFF. CDR3 nucleotide sequence: TGTGCCACCAGTGAAACCTCGCTAGCGGGAGGTCCGAACACCGGGGAGCTGTTTTTT. This chain connects TRBV24-1 to TRBJ2-2, with 11 bases matching TRBD2. The CDR3 totals 19 residues. The V and J ends lost 4 bases and 0 bases, in that order; junction bases with no gene match: 9. Germline-derived CDR1 and CDR2 are KGHDR and SFDVKD.

V is TRBV11-1 and J is TRBJ2-2; TRBD2 matches 10 bases. J lost 7 bases, V lost 5 bases, and 7 bases had no gene match. The CDR3 sequence is 15 residues long. The germline V gene has CDR1 SGHAT and CDR2 FQDESV (reference sequence). CDR3 sequence: CASSRGSSGSGELFF. DNA for the CDR3: TGTGCCAGCAGCCGCGGGTCTAGCGGGAGCGGGGAGCTGTTTTTT.

The chain carries TRBV9 and TRBJ2-3; no clear D gene. Germline V CDR1 and CDR2: SGDLS, YYNGEE. Between the trimmed V and J ends, which lost 4 bases and 1 base, there was a span of 10 bases. The CDR3 is 14 residues long. CDR3 loop: CASSWQSGTDTQYF. CDR3 sequence (DNA): TGTGCCAGCAGCTGGCAATCCGGCACAGATACGCAGTATTTT.